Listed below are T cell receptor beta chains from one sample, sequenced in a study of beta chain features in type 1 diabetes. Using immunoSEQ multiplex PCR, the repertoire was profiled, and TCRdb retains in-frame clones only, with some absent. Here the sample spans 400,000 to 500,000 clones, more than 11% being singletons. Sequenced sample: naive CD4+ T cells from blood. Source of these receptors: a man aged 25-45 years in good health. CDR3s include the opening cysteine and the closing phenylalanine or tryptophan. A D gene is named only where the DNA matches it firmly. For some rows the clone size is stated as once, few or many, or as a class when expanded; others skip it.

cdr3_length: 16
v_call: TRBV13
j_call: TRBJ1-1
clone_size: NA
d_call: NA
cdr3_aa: CASSLGPGTVNTEAFF
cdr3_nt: TGTGCCAGCAGCCTGGGCCCCGGGACTGTGAACACTGAAGCTTTCTTT

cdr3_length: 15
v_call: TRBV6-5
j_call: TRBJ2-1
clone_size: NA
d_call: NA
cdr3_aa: CASSYSLLGGNEQFF
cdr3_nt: TGTGCCAGCAGTTACTCGCTACTAGGGGGGAATGAGCAGTTCTTC

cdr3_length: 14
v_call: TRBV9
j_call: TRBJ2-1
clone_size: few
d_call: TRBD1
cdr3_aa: CASSVMTGSNEQFF
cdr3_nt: TGTGCCAGCAGCGTAATGACAGGGTCTAATGAGCAGTTCTTC

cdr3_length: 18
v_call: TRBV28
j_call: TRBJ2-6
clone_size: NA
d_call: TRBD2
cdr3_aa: CASSIMGLAGTGANVLTF
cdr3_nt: TGTGCCAGCAGTATCATGGGACTAGCGGGAACTGGGGCCAACGTCCTGACTTTC

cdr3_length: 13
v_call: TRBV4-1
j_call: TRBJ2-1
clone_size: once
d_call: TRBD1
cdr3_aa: CASSQDPQGTEFF
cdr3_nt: TGCGCCAGCAGCCAAGACCCACAGGGGACCGAGTTCTTC

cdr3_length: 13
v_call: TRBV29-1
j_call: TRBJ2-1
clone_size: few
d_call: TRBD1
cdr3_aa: CSAYRGPYNEQFF
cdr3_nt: TGCAGCGCATACAGGGGACCCTACAATGAGCAGTTCTTC

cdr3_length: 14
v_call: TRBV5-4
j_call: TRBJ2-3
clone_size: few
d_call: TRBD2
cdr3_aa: CASSARSGADTQYF
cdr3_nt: TGTGCCAGCAGCGCACGCAGCGGGGCAGATACGCAGTATTTT

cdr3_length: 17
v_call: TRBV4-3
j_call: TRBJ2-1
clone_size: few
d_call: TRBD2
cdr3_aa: CASSQDVGGSSYNEQFF
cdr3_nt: TGCGCCAGCAGCCAAGATGTTGGCGGGAGCTCCTACAATGAGCAGTTCTTC

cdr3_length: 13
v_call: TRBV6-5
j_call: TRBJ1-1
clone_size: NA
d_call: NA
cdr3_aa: CASSPGQNTEAFF
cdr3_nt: TGTGCCAGCAGTCCGGGACAGAACACTGAAGCTTTCTTT

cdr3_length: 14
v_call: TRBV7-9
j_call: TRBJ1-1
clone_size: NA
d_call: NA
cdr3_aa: CASSLRPTNTEAFF
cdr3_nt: TGTGCCAGCAGCTTGAGGCCTACGAACACTGAAGCTTTCTTT

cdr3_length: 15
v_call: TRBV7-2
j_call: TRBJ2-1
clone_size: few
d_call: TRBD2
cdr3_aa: CASSLAGGQVDEQFF
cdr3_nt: TGTGCCAGCAGCTTGGCGGGAGGCCAAGTAGATGAGCAGTTCTTC

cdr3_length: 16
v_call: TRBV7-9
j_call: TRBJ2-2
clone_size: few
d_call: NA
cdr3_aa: CASSYSWAVGTGELFF
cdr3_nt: TGTGCCAGCAGCTACAGCTGGGCGGTTGGAACCGGGGAGCTGTTTTTT

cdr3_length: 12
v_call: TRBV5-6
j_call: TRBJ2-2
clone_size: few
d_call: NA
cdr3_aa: CASSPYLGELFF
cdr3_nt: TGTGCCAGCAGTCCCTATTTGGGGGAGCTGTTTTTT

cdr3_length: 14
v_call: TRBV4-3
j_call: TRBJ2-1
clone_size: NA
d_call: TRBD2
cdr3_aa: CASSQIRTSLEQFF
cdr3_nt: TGCGCCAGCAGCCAAATCAGGACTAGCCTTGAGCAGTTCTTC

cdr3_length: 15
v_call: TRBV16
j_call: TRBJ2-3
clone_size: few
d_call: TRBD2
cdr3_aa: CASSRSSGGTDTQYF
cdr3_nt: TGTGCCAGCAGCCGCTCTAGCGGGGGCACAGATACGCAGTATTTT

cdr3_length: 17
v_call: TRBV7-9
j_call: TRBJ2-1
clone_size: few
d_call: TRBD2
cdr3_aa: CASSRTGLAETYNEQFF
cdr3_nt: TGTGCCAGCAGCCGAACGGGGCTAGCGGAAACCTACAATGAGCAGTTCTTC

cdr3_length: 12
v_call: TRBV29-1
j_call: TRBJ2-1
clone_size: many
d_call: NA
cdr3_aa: CSAERAYNEQFF
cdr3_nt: TGCAGCGCCGAAAGGGCCTACAATGAGCAGTTCTTC

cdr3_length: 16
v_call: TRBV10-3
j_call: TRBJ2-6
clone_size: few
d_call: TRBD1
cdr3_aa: CAIRRQGAGGANVLTF
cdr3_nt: TGTGCCATCAGAAGGCAGGGGGCTGGTGGGGCCAACGTCCTGACTTTC

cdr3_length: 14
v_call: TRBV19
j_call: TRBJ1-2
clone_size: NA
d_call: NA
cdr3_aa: CASSSQGFRYGYTF
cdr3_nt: TGTGCCAGTAGTTCGCAGGGGTTCCGTTATGGCTACACCTTC

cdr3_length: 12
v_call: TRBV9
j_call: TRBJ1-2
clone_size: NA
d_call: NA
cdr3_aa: CASSVGGSGYTF
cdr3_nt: TGTGCCAGCAGCGTCGGGGGTTCCGGCTACACCTTC

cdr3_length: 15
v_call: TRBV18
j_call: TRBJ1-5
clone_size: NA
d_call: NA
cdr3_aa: CASSPSGNGNQPQHF
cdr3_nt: TGTGCCAGCTCACCATCGGGGAATGGCAATCAGCCCCAGCATTTT

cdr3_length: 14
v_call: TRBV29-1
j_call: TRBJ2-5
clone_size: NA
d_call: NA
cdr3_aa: CSVDVPASQETQYF
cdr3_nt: TGCAGCGTTGATGTGCCGGCTTCCCAAGAGACCCAGTACTTC

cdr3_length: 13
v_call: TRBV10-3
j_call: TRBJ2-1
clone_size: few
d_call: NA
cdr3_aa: CAISEVSYNEQFF
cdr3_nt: TGTGCCATCAGTGAGGTCTCCTACAATGAGCAGTTCTTC

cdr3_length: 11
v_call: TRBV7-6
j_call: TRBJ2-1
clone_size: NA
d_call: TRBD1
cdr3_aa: CASSPGQMLVF
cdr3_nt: TGTGCCAGCAGCCCGGGACAGATGCTGGTCTTC

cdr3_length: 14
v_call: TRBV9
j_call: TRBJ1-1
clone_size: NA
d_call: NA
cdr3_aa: CASSVFPLNTEAFF
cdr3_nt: TGTGCCAGCAGCGTCTTCCCACTGAACACTGAAGCTTTCTTT

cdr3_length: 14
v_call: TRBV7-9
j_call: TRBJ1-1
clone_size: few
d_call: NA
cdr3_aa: CASSLRRGNTEAFF
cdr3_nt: TGTGCCAGCAGCCTACGTCGGGGAAACACTGAAGCTTTCTTT

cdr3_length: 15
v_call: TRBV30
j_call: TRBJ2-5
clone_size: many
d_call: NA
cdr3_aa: CAWSFGGGGQETQYF
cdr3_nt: TGTGCCTGGAGTTTCGGAGGAGGAGGTCAAGAGACCCAGTACTTC

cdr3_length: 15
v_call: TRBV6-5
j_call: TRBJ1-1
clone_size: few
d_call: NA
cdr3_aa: CASFNPYRTSTEAFF
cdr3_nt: TGTGCCAGTTTTAACCCCTACCGGACAAGCACTGAAGCTTTCTTT

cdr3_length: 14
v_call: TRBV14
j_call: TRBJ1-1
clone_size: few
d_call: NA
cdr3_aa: CASSPRRMNTEAFF
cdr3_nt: TGTGCCAGCAGCCCCCGACGGATGAACACTGAAGCTTTCTTT

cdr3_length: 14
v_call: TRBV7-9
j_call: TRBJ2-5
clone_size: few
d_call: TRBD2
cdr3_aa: CASSSSGRAETQYF
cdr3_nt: TGTGCCAGCAGTTCTAGCGGGAGAGCGGAGACCCAGTACTTC

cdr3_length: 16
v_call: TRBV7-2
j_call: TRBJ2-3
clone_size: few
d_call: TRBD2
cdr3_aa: CASSLGSGPDTDTQYF
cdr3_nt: TGTGCCAGCAGCTTAGGTAGCGGGCCGGACACAGATACGCAGTATTTT

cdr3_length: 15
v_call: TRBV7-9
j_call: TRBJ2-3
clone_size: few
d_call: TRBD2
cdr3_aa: CASSLRRTSQDTQYF
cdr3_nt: TGTGCCAGCAGCTTACGCAGGACTAGCCAAGATACGCAGTATTTT

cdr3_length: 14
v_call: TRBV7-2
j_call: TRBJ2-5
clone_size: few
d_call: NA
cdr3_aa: CASGTGGARETQYF
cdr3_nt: TGTGCCAGCGGCACCGGGGGTGCCAGGGAGACCCAGTACTTC